Shown below are 13 T cell receptor beta chains from a single sample sequenced in a study of blood T cells in healthy people across ages (dated by TCRdb to the mid-2010s). Receptor libraries were prepared by 5' RACE. TCRdb names Illumina HiSeq 2500 as the instrument used. A second about 7 to 11 cycle PCR used a sample-barcoded 5' primer and a J-beta primer mix. Using fastp trimming at Q25 and MiXCR clonotype assembly, TCRdb reanalyzed the public sequencing data and kept in-frame beta chains. Rows are combined by CDR3 protein, so each entry shows the most common genes and DNA. The sample table records fewer than 2,000,000 distinct CDR3 sequences; approximately 32% of these occur just once. In total, the top ten clones hold around 10% of the sample. Sequenced: blood. The receptors derive from a woman younger than 45 in good health.

The chain recombines TRBV29-1 with TRBJ2-7; maybe TRBD1 (5 bases). This CDR3 has 11 residues. Per germline, CDR1 SQVTM and CDR2 ANQGSEA. CDR3: CGARTYQGQYF. For the CDR3, the DNA is TGCGGCGCAAGAACTTACCAGGGGCAGTACTTC.

In this sample, this clonotype turned up a few times. This chain connects TRBV5-1 to TRBJ2-3; weak D call: TRBD1 (6 bases). The CDR3 runs to 17 residues. Looked up from germline, CDR1 is SGHRS and CDR2 is YFSETQ. The germline V and J ends were trimmed by 4 bases and 0 bases, with 18 bases remaining between them. The CDR3 here is CASSPGTTSRSTDTQYF. DNA of the CDR3: TGCGCCAGCAGCCCCGGGACAACGAGCCGAAGCACAGATACGCAGTATTTT. Drawing the rest from reference TRBV5-1 and TRBJ2-3, the complete variable domain is KAGVTQTPRYLIKTRGQQVTLSCSPISGHRSVSWYQQTPGQGLQFLFEYFSETQRNKGNFPGRFSGRQFSNSRSEMNVSTLELGDSALYLCASSPGTTSRSTDTQYFGPGTRLTVL.

In DNA form, the CDR3 reads TGCAGCGCAACGGGACAGAAGAACACTGAAGCTTTCTTT. It codes for CSATGQKNTEAFF. This chain joins TRBV29-1 and TRBJ1-1, with 7 bases identical to TRBD1. V lost 7 bases and J lost 1; bases outside the gene matches: 6. The length of the CDR3 is 13 residues. CDR1 and CDR2 from the germline V gene are SQVTM and ANQGSEA.

The sample holds a few counts of this clonotype. CDR3 coding DNA: TGCAGTGCTAGCTCCAGCGGGACGATCACAGATACGCAGTATTTT. It is translated as CSASSSGTITDTQYF. V usage is TRBV20-1 and J usage is TRBJ2-3, with 7 bases identical to TRBD2. CDR1 is DFQATT and CDR2 is SNEGSKA in the germline V gene (reference sequence). J gave up 2 bases and V 3 bases, and 8 bases lay outside the gene matches. The CDR3 extends over 15 amino acids.

In its sample, this clonotype was seen a few times. The chain employs TRBV12-3 or TRBV12-4 and TRBJ2-7; 9 bases map to TRBD1. J lost 5 bases, V lost 1 base, and 6 bases had no gene match. The CDR3 has 15 residues. CDR3 nucleotides: TGTGCCAGCAGTTTAGGGGGACAGGGCTATGACGAGCAGTACTTC. Its protein is CASSLGGQGYDEQYF.

The rearrangement links TRBV28 to TRBJ2-7, with 9 positions matching TRBD1. This CDR3 has 13 amino acids. Germline CDR1 and CDR2: MDHEN and SYDVKM. V lost 6 bases to trimming and J lost 7 bases; unmatched junction nucleotides: 7. The CDR3 nucleotides read TGTGCCAGCAGGGGGACAGGGACGGTGGAGCAGTACTTC. This codes for CASRGTGTVEQYF.

The chain employs TRBV2 and TRBJ1-5; D unclear. This CDR3 has 12 amino acids. CDR1 and CDR2 from the germline V gene are SNHLY and FYNNEI. With 7 bases removed from V and 4 bases from J, the gap between germline ends came to 8 bases. This chain's CDR3 is CASNGRNQPQHF. The CDR3 nucleotides read TGTGCCAGCAATGGCAGAAATCAGCCCCAGCATTTT.

The CDR3 spells CASSFRDSQPGNEQFF. CDR3 sequence (DNA): TGTGCCAGCAGCTTCCGGGACTCCCAACCGGGGAATGAGCAGTTCTTC. The gene calls are TRBV9 and TRBJ2-1; a weak D match, TRBD2 (6 bases). This CDR3 is 16 amino acids long. V was shortened by 4 bases and J by 7 bases, with 21 bases between the two germline ends. The germline CDR1 and CDR2 sequences are SGDLS and YYNGEE.

The chain uses TRBV3-1 and TRBJ2-3; 7 nucleotides line up with TRBD2. Germline CDR1 is LGHDT and CDR2 is YNNKEL (reference sequence). The CDR3 consists of 15 residues. V trimming: 0 bases; J trimming: 7 bases; junction bases outside the gene matches: 7. CDR3 residues: CASSQDLGGRNTQYF. CDR3 nucleotide sequence: TGTGCCAGCAGCCAAGATCTTGGCGGGAGAAATACGCAGTATTTT.

In this sample, this clonotype turned up once. The V and J genes are TRBV10-3 and TRBJ1-2; TRBD1 is a possible D gene (5 bases). The germline CDR1 and CDR2 sequences are ENHRY and SYGVKD. The CDR3 is 13 amino acids. V dropped 11 bases and J dropped 0 bases, with 13 bases sitting between them. CDR3 DNA sequence: TGTGCCTCGACGGCAGGGTCTAACTATGGCTACACCTTC. Its translation is CASTAGSNYGYTF.

As to this clonotype: A junction boundary mismatches the germline segment, possibly from a read error. The gene calls are TRBV29-1 and TRBJ2-1; the D gene is possibly TRBD1 (5 bases). Germline values: CDR1 SQVTM, CDR2 ANQGSEA. The CDR3 spans 12 residues. The CDR3 reads CSVETQGNEQLF. CDR3 DNA sequence: TGCAGCGTTGAAACCCAGGGAAATGAGCAGTTATTC.

The chain couples TRBV7-9 to TRBJ1-6; the D is unclear. Germline V gives CDR1 SEHNR, CDR2 FQNEAQ (reference sequence). This CDR3 is built from 15 residues. V lost 1 base and J lost 3, with 7 bases in between. The CDR3 protein is CASSLGRLYNSPLHF. The CDR3 nucleotides read TGTGCCAGCAGCTTAGGTCGCCTCTATAATTCACCCCTCCACTTT.

This chain's CDR3 is CASSVGARDEQYF. CDR3 coding DNA: TGTGCCAGCAGCGTAGGAGCCAGGGACGAGCAGTACTTC. This chain links TRBV9 with TRBJ2-7; D perhaps matches TRBD1 (5 bases). Deletions cut 0 bases from V and 5 bases from J, with 9 bases between. Germline CDR1 SGDLS, CDR2 YYNGEE. The CDR3 is 13 amino acids. Looking up the rest from reference TRBV9 and TRBJ2-7 gives the full variable domain: DSGVTQTPKHLITATGQRVTLRCSPRSGDLSVYWYQQSLDQGLQFLIQYYNGEERAKGNILERFSAQQFPDLHSELNLSSLELGDSALYFCASSVGARDEQYFGPGTRLTVT.